This T cell receptor (beta chain) was retrieved from a study of shared clonotypes between healthy human individuals. As defined, naive CD8 cells were CD45RO-negative and positively selected for CCR7, with terminally differentiated effector memory CD45RA+ cells excluded. This clone was seen once. The CDR3 extends over 16 amino acids. Germline CDR1 and CDR2: MNHNS and SASEGT. Trimming cost V 2 bases and J 4 bases, with 17 bases left between them. In the study's own analysis: Filtering differed since immunoSEQ provided only junctions, with no quality scores. Measured with immunoSEQ multiplex PCR; TCRdb has only the in-frame clones, and not every one. The V and J calls and clone size come from that table; D and trimming were worked out from the DNA. The sample shows some 2.1 million clones, approximately 95% of them seen only once.

Material: naive CD8+ T cells sorted from blood. This chain joins TRBV6-1 and TRBJ1-2; D gene uncertain. The origin of this receptor is a man aged 18 to 35 in good health. The CDR3 nucleotides read TGTGCCAGCAGTGAATATGGCCGAGGGCTGCTCTATGGCTACACCTTC. This gives the protein CASSEYGRGLLYGYTF.